Listed below are T cell receptor beta chains from one sample, sequenced in a study of regulatory T cells in long-lasting Graves disease. TCRdb processed the multiplex PCR reads anew with MiXCR; each CDR3 protein has one entry. The sample includes around 470,000 distinct CDR3 sequences, 12% to 15% of them seen just once. These sequences were also reported in another study, on T cells in Graves' hyperthyroidism and ophthalmopathy.

The sample was peripheral blood mononuclear cells (PBMCs), taken at new diagnosis, from a patient treated with antithyroid drugs. The receptors stem from a woman in her 50s with Graves disease. CDR3s leave out the opening cysteine and the closing phenylalanine or tryptophan.

CDR3	V
AISGVVSNYNEQF	TRBV10-3
ASSMAGGVDTQY	TRBV28
ASSISGNTGELF	TRBV9
ASSFPGLAGQETQY	TRBV10-2
ASSKTQLSYNEQF	TRBV27
ASSGQSGANVPT	TRBV5-1
SARNWASGETNEQF	TRBV20-1
ASSYPGTDTYEQY	TRBV7-3
ASSLADTGELF	TRBV5-1
ASSPAGASDEQY	TRBV6-2/TRBV6-3
ASSERTITGGNTEAF	TRBV6-1
ASSARVGGRGT	TRBV2
ASSQGEQY	TRBV5-5
ASSPGLPTPNTGELF	TRBV5-1
ASSSWRGQSYEQY	TRBV27
ASSDFGDRAGELF	TRBV6-4
SASSRDRVYTGELF	TRBV20-1
ASSYGQGEAF	TRBV5-1
SVVQLAGRGDTQY	TRBV29-1
ASSSGQGLEQY	TRBV28
ASSPGLAGSEQF	TRBV7-3
AGQGDDSYEQY	TRBV28